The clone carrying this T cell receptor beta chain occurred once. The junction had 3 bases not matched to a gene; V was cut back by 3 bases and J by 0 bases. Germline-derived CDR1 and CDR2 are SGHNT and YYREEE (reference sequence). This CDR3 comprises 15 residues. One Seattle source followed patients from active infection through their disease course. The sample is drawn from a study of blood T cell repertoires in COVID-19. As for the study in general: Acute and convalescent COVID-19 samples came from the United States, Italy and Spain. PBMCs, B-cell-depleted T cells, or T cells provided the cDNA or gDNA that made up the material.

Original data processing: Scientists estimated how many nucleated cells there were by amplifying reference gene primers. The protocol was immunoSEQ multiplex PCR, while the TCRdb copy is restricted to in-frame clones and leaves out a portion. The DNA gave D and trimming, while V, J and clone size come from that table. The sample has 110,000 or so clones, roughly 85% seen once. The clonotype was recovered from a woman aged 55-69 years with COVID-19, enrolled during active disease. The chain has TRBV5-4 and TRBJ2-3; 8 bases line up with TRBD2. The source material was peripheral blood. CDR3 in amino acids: CASSYTGGSTDTQYF. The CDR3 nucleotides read TGTGCCAGCAGCTATACGGGGGGGAGCACAGATACGCAGTATTTT.